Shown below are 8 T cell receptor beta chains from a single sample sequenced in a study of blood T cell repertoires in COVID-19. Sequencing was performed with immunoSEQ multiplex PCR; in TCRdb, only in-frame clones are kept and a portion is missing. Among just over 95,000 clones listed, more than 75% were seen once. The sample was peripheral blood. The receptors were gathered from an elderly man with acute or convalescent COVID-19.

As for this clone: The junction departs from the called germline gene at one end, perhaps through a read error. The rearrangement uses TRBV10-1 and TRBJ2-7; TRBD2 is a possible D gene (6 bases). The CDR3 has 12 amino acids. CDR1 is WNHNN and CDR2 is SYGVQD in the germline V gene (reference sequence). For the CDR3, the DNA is TGCGCCAGCAGTCAGTCTTCGGGGACTCCACACTTC. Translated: CASSQSSGTPHF.

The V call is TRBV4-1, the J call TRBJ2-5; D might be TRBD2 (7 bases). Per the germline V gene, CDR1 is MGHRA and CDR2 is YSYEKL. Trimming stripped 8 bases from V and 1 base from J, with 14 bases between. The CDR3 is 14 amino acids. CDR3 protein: CASRGGGLQETQYF. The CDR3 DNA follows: TGCGCCAGCCGGGGCGGGGGCCTCCAAGAGACCCAGTACTTC.

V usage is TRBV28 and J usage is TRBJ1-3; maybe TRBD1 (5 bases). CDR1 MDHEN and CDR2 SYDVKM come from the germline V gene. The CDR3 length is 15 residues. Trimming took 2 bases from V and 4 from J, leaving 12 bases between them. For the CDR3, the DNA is TGTGCCAGCAGTTTAGAAGGCAGGGCGGGAAACACCATATATTTT. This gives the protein CASSLEGRAGNTIYF.

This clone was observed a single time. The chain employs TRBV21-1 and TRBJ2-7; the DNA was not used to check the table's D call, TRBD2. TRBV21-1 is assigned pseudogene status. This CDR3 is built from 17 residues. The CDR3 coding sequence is TGTGCCAGCAGCAAAAACCCTGCTCGAAGGAGGGTGGAGGAGCAGTACTTC. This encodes CASSKNPARRRVEEQYF.

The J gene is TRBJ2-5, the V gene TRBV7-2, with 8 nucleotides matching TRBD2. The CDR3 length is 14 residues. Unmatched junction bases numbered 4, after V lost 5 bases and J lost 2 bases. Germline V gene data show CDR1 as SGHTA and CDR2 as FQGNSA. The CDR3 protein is CASSPGGGQETQYF. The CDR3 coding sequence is TGTGCCAGCAGCCCCGGGGGGGGGCAAGAGACCCAGTACTTC.

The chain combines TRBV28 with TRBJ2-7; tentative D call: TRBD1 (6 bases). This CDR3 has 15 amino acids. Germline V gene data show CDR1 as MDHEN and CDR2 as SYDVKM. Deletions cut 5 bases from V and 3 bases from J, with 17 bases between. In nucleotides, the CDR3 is TGTGCCAGCAGTCCCCACAGGGCTCCTCTCTACGAGCAGTACTTC. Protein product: CASSPHRAPLYEQYF.

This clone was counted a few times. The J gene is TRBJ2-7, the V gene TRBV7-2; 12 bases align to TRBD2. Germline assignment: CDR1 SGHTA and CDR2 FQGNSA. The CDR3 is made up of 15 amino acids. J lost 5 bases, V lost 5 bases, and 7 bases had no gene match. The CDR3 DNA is TGTGCCAGCAGCAAGACTAGCGGGGGAAGTAACGAGCAGTACTTC. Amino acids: CASSKTSGGSNEQYF. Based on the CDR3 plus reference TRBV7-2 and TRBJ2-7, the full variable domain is GAGVSQSPSNKVTEKGKDVELRCDPISGHTALYWYRQSLGQGLEFLIYFQGNSAPDKSGLPSDRFSAERTGGSVSTLTIQRTQQEDSAVYLCASSKTSGGSNEQYFGPGTRLTVT.

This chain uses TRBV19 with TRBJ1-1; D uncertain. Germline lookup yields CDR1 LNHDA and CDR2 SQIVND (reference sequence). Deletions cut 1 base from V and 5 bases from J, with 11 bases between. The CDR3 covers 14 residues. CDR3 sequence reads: CASSIGRRLTEAFF. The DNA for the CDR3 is TGTGCCAGTAGTATAGGGCGCAGGTTAACTGAAGCTTTCTTT.